This is a list of T cell receptor beta chains from one sample in a study of cytomegalovirus exposure and HLA in healthy donors. Profiled with immunoSEQ multiplex PCR; TCRdb holds only in-frame clones, not every one. The table has 90,000 to 110,000 clones, 75% seen once. Sequenced: PBMCs. The receptors shown here come from a middle-aged man in good health and CMV-seronegative. CDR3s include the opening cysteine and the closing phenylalanine or tryptophan. The order of the fields is J gene, clone size, V gene, D gene, CDR3 DNA, CDR3 protein. The D gene is left open where the match is weak. Not every row has a clone size; where given, it reads once, few, many or a size class.

TRBJ2-7	.	TRBV4-3	.	TGCGCCAGCAGCCGAGGGCTGGGTGCGTACGTCGAGCAGTACTTC	CASSRGLGAYVEQYF
TRBJ2-4	once	TRBV5-1	.	TGCGCCAGCAGTACCGGGACACACAAAAACATTCAGTACTTC	CASSTGTHKNIQYF
TRBJ1-4	once	TRBV5-1	TRBD1	TGCGCCAGCAGACAAATGGGACAGCGAAATGAAAAACTGTTTTTT	CASRQMGQRNEKLFF
TRBJ2-5	.	TRBV30	.	TGTGCCTGGAGTTTCCCAGGGGCCATACAAGAGACCCAGTACTTC	CAWSFPGAIQETQYF
TRBJ2-7	.	TRBV5-4	.	TGTGCCAGCAGGGTGGCAGGGCGGTACGAGCAGTACTTC	CASRVAGRYEQYF
TRBJ1-4	.	TRBV11-2	.	TGTGCCAGCAGCCCGGCTATACCTTCGGGAGGTGAAAAACTGTTTTTT	CASSPAIPSGGEKLFF
TRBJ2-7	few	TRBV6-5	TRBD2	TGTGCCAGCACCAGGGGACTAGCGGGACCCTACGAGCAGTACTTC	CASTRGLAGPYEQYF
TRBJ1-4	.	TRBV4-1	.	TGCGCCAGCAGCCCACATTTACGGCGGGTTGAAAAACTGTTTTTT	CASSPHLRRVEKLFF
TRBJ2-7	.	TRBV5-4	.	TGTGCCAGCAAAGTCACAGGAACCTACGAGCAGTACTTC	CASKVTGTYEQYF
TRBJ2-3	.	TRBV6-1	TRBD1	TGTGCCAGCAGTAACAGGGGGTCGGCAGATACGCAGTATTTT	CASSNRGSADTQYF
TRBJ2-3	.	TRBV28	TRBD1	TGTGCCAGCCGGACAGGGGGGAGCACAGATACGCAGTATTTT	CASRTGGSTDTQYF
TRBJ2-7	.	TRBV20-1	.	TGCAGTGCTGTCGACAGCTACGAGCAGTACTTC	CSAVDSYEQYF
TRBJ2-5	.	TRBV5-6	.	TGTGCCAGCAGCTCCGGCGGGGTTTTTTTAGAGACCCAGTACTTC	CASSSGGVFLETQYF
TRBJ2-1	few	TRBV2	TRBD2	TGTGCCAGCAACGGACTAGCAGGAGGCAATGAGCAGTTCTTC	CASNGLAGGNEQFF
TRBJ1-2	once	TRBV27	TRBD1	TGTGCCAGCAGAGCCGGGGACAGGGCCTATGGCTACACCTTC	CASRAGDRAYGYTF
TRBJ1-5	.	TRBV30	.	TGTGCCTGGAGTGTGGGGGAGGGACAGCCCCAGCATTTT	CAWSVGEGQPQHF
TRBJ1-6	few	TRBV7-9	.	TGTGCCAGCAGCTTAGGGGCACGCAATTCACCCCTCCACTTT	CASSLGARNSPLHF
TRBJ2-3	.	TRBV11-3	TRBD2	TGTGCCAGCAGCTTAGGGGCGGGGGGTCTGCTAAATACGCAGTATTTT	CASSLGAGGLLNTQYF
TRBJ1-4	.	TRBV4-1	TRBD1	TGCGCCAGCAGCCAGACAGGGGGAGTGTTTGAAAAACTGTTTTTT	CASSQTGGVFEKLFF
TRBJ2-2	few	TRBV7-3	TRBD2	TGTGCCAGCAGCCTAATAGCGGGGGCCGCCACCGGGGAGCTGTTTTTT	CASSLIAGAATGELFF
TRBJ2-7	.	TRBV11-1	.	TGTGCCAGCTGCCTCCTTGGGGCTCCCAGTCCCTACGAGCAGTACTTC	CASCLLGAPSPYEQYF
TRBJ2-7	.	TRBV5-4	TRBD1	TGTGCCAGCAGCGGGACGGGACAGGGAAAAGCCTACGAGCAGTACTTC	CASSGTGQGKAYEQYF
TRBJ2-3	.	TRBV4-2	TRBD2	TGTGCCAGCAGCCAAGCCGGGGGGTATAGCACAGATACGCAGTATTTT	CASSQAGGYSTDTQYF
TRBJ1-2	.	TRBV6-6	.	TGTGCCAGTAGCATTGCCCGTTCGGCTGGCTACACCTTC	CASSIARSAGYTF
TRBJ2-1	.	TRBV28	.	TGTGCCAGCAGTTTACGGGGGAGCTCCTACAATGAGCAGTTCTTC	CASSLRGSSYNEQFF
TRBJ2-7	.	TRBV28	.	TGTGCCAGTCTAACCTTAAAGGGGGACTACGAGCAGTACTTC	CASLTLKGDYEQYF
TRBJ2-4	.	TRBV27	.	TGTGCCAGCGGGCTGTTAGCCAAAAACATTCAGTACTTC	CASGLLAKNIQYF
TRBJ1-5	.	TRBV6-5	.	TGTGCCAGCAGTTACGACAGTAACAATCAGCCCCAGCATTTT	CASSYDSNNQPQHF
TRBJ2-3	few	TRBV7-9	TRBD1	TGTGCCAGCAGACGAGGGGGCGCTTATGGCACAGATACGCAGTATTTT	CASRRGGAYGTDTQYF
TRBJ2-7	.	TRBV30	.	TGTGCCTGGAGTGTAGGGGGAAGCTCCTACGAGCAGTACTTC	CAWSVGGSSYEQYF
TRBJ2-1	.	TRBV14	TRBD2	TGTGCCAGCAGCCTGGGACTCGGACTAGCGCCCAATGAGCAGTTCTTC	CASSLGLGLAPNEQFF
TRBJ2-2	few	TRBV5-4	.	TGTGCCAGCAGCTTTGGTAATCGGGGGAACACCGGGGAGCTGTTTTTT	CASSFGNRGNTGELFF
TRBJ1-1	.	TRBV18	TRBD1	TGTGCCAGCTCACACACAACAGGGGTTGCTGAAGCTTTCTTT	CASSHTTGVAEAFF
TRBJ2-3	.	TRBV18	.	TGTGCCAGCTCACCTGGCGCGGGGCCGACAGATACGCAGTATTTT	CASSPGAGPTDTQYF
TRBJ1-5	.	TRBV1	.	TGCACCAGCAGCCAATCGGGGGTCGGCAATCAGCCCCAGCATTTT	CTSSQSGVGNQPQHF
TRBJ1-2	.	TRBV11-3	.	TGTGCCAGCGGGCAGGACTATGGCTACACCTTC	CASGQDYGYTF
TRBJ2-1	.	TRBV6-4	.	TGTGCCAGCAGTGACTCGAGCGGCTCCTACAATGAGCAGTTCTTC	CASSDSSGSYNEQFF
TRBJ2-2	.	TRBV19	.	TGTGCCAGTAGTATAGGTCCCGGCGAGGGCACCGGGGAGCTGTTTTTT	CASSIGPGEGTGELFF
TRBJ2-2	.	TRBV30	.	TGTGCCTGGAGTGTTGGCCAAAACGCCGGGGAGCTGTTTTTT	CAWSVGQNAGELFF
TRBJ2-7	few	TRBV28	TRBD1	TGTGCCAGCAGTCCTGGGGCGACAGGGGTACGAAGTGAGCAGTACTTC	CASSPGATGVRSEQYF
TRBJ2-5	few	TRBV18	.	TGTGCCAGCCGCGAGAGAAGCCAAGAGACCCAGTACTTC	CASRERSQETQYF
TRBJ2-7	.	TRBV4-1	.	TGCGCCAGCAGCCCGGGGTCGGGACTCCAGAAGGCCGAGCAGTACTTC	CASSPGSGLQKAEQYF
TRBJ2-7	.	TRBV14	.	TGTGCCAGCAGCCAAGCAGGAAACCTATACGAGCAGTACTTC	CASSQAGNLYEQYF
TRBJ1-2	.	TRBV4-3	TRBD1	TGCGCCAGCAGCCAGATGAAGACGACAGGGAATGGTGGCTACACCTTC	CASSQMKTTGNGGYTF
TRBJ2-7	.	TRBV2	TRBD1	TGTGCCAGCAGCGAACAGGGGGCCTTTTACGAGCAGTACTTC	CASSEQGAFYEQYF
TRBJ2-3	.	TRBV6-5	.	TGTGCCAGCAGCCCCGGGGGAGCGGCAGATACGCAGTATTTT	CASSPGGAADTQYF
TRBJ2-3	.	TRBV2	.	TGTGCCAGCAGTGAACTTTCGGGAGATACGCAGTATTTT	CASSELSGDTQYF
TRBJ2-7	.	TRBV25-1	TRBD1	TGTGCCAGCACCCGGGACAGTTACCACGAGCAGTACTTC	CASTRDSYHEQYF
TRBJ1-2	.	TRBV5-6	.	TGTGCCAGCAGCCAAAAGGGGCTGGGGGGCTATGGCTACACCTTC	CASSQKGLGGYGYTF
TRBJ1-3	.	TRBV7-2	.	TGTGCCAGCAGCGCAAACAGAGACTCTGGAAACACCATATATTTT	CASSANRDSGNTIYF